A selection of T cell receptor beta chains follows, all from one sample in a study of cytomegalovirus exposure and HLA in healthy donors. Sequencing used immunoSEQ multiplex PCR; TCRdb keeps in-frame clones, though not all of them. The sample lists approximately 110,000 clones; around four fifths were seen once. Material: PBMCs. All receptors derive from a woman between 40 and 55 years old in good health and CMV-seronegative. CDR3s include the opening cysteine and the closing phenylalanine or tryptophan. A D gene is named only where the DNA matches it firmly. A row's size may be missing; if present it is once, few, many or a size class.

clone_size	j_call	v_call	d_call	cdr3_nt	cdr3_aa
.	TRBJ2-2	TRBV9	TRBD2	TGTGCCAGCAGCGGACTAGCGGGCATTACCGGGGAGCTGTTTTTT	CASSGLAGITGELFF
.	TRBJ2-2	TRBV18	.	TGTGCCAGCTCACTATGGGACTCCCCAGACACCGGGGAGCTGTTTTTT	CASSLWDSPDTGELFF
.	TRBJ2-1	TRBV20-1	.	TGCAGTGCTCCTTGGCCCACAACAGAGTTCTTC	CSAPWPTTEFF
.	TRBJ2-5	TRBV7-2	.	TGTGCCAGCAGCTTAGGCCCCTGGCAGGAGACCCAGTACTTC	CASSLGPWQETQYF
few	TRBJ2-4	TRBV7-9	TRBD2	TGTGCCAGCAGCTTTCCGGTAGCGGGAGCCAAAAACATTCAGTACTTC	CASSFPVAGAKNIQYF
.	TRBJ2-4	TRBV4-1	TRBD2	TGCGCCAGCAGCCAAGAGCCGGCGGGGGGTAACATTCAGTACTTC	CASSQEPAGGNIQYF
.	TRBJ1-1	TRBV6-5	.	TGTGCCAGCAGGAGGCTCGTGGGAGTCAACACTGAAGCTTTCTTT	CASRRLVGVNTEAFF
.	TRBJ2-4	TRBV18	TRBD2	TGTGCCAGCTCACCAACCAGCGGGGGTTCAAACATTCAGTACTTC	CASSPTSGGSNIQYF
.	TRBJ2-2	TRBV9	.	TGTGCCAGCAGCCCATCTAGAAGCACCGGGGAGCTGTTTTTT	CASSPSRSTGELFF
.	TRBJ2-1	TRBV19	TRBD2	TGTGCCAGTAGGGGGACTAGCGGGGCGTACAATGAGCAGTTCTTC	CASRGTSGAYNEQFF
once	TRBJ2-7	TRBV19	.	TGTGCCACCCTCGAAAACGAGGGGGTCCTTGGCGAGCAGTACTTC	CATLENEGVLGEQYF
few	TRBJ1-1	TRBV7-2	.	TGTGCCAGCAGCTTAGCCTCGGGAGTAACGGGGTGGGCTTTCTTT	CASSLASGVTGWAFF
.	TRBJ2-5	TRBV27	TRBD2	TGTGCCAGCGCCAGCGGGGGCCAAGAGACCCAGTACTTC	CASASGGQETQYF
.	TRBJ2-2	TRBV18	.	TGTGCCAGCTCACCAACCTCACAGGGCGCCGGGGAGCTGTTTTTT	CASSPTSQGAGELFF
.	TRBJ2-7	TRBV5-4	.	TGTGCCAGCAGCTTGTGGGCAGGGGCAAACTACGAGCAGTACTTC	CASSLWAGANYEQYF
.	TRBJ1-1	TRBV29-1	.	TGCAGCGTTGTCCCGTTTAACACTGAAGCTTTCTTT	CSVVPFNTEAFF
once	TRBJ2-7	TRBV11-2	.	TGTGCCAGCAGCTTAGAACTAGCCAACTACGAGCAGTACTTC	CASSLELANYEQYF
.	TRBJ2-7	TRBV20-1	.	TGCAGTGCTAGTAATTACGAGCAGTACTTC	CSASNYEQYF
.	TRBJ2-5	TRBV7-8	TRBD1	TGTGCCAGCAGCGACGGACAGGTCGGAGAGACCCAGTACTTC	CASSDGQVGETQYF
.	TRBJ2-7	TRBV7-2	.	TGTGCCAGCAGCTTAGCCCGGGAATACGAGCAGTACTTC	CASSLAREYEQYF
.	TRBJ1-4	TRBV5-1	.	TGCGCCAGCAGCTTGGCCCCGGGATCCGATGAAAAACTGTTTTTT	CASSLAPGSDEKLFF
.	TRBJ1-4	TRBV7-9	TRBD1	TGTGCCAGCAGCTTAATAAGGGGGCAATTAGAGGAACTGTTTTTT	CASSLIRGQLEELFF
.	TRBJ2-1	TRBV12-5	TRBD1	TGTGCTAGTGGTTTGTTGGGACAGGGGGGGGAGTTCTTC	CASGLLGQGGEFF
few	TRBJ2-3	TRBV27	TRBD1	TGTGCCAGCTTCGACAGGGGTGGAGCAGATACGCAGTATTTT	CASFDRGGADTQYF
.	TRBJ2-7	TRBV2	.	TGTGCCAGCAGTGACCATTCAGGGTCCCCTGGCTCCTACGAGCAGTACTTC	CASSDHSGSPGSYEQYF
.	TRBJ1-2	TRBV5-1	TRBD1	TGCGCCAGCAGCTTAGCGGGACAGGGTTTCTCTGGCTACACCTTC	CASSLAGQGFSGYTF
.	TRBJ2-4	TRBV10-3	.	TGTGCCATCAGTGAGTCGCCGCCGTCCGGGGCCAAAAACATTCAGTACTTC	CAISESPPSGAKNIQYF
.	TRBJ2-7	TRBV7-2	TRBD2	TGTGCCAGCAGCGACGTGTGGACTAGCGTTTACGAGCAGTACTTC	CASSDVWTSVYEQYF
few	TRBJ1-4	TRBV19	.	TGTGCCAGCAGTGGCCGAGGCGGGCTGGCTAATGAAAAACTGTTTTTT	CASSGRGGLANEKLFF
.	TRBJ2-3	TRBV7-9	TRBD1	TGTGCCAGCAGCAGCCAGGGGGCCTTGCCAGATACGCAGTATTTT	CASSSQGALPDTQYF
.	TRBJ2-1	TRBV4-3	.	TGCGCCAGCAGCGGTTCGGGCAATGAGCAGTTCTTC	CASSGSGNEQFF
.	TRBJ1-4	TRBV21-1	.	TGTGCCAGCAGCAACCCACCCCGACAGGGGGCGATGGAAAAACTGTTTTTT	CASSNPPRQGAMEKLFF
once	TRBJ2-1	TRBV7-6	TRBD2	TGTGCCAGCAGCTTAGGTAGCGGGACTCTATTAAATGAGCAGTTCTTC	CASSLGSGTLLNEQFF
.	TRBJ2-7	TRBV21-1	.	TGTGCCAGCAGCAAAGCCGCGGCTAGCGCGAACTCCTACGAGCAGTACTTC	CASSKAAASANSYEQYF
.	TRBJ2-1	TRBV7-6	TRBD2	TGTGCCAGCAGCCCTAGAGGCGGGAGGGCCTATGAGCAGTTCTTC	CASSPRGGRAYEQFF
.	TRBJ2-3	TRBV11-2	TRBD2	TGTGCCAGCAGCTCCTGGGGGACTAGCGGGTCAGATAGCACAGATACGCAGTATTTT	CASSSWGTSGSDSTDTQYF
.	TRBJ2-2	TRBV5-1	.	TGCGCCAGCAGCTCTAGCGCTCTCACCGGGGAGCTGTTTTTT	CASSSSALTGELFF
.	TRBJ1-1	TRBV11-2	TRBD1	TGTGCCAGCAGCTTCGCAGGGGGCACTGAAGCTTTCTTT	CASSFAGGTEAFF
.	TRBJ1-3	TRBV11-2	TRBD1	TGTGCCAGCAGTCTCGACAGGGATATTAACACCATATATTTT	CASSLDRDINTIYF
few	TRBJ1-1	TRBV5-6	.	TGTGCCAGCGGCTCGTACAGTTTGAACACTGAAGCTTTCTTT	CASGSYSLNTEAFF
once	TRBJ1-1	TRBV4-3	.	TGCGCCAGCAGCCAAGGATGGGGGGGCGGGGACACTGAAGCTTTCTTT	CASSQGWGGGDTEAFF
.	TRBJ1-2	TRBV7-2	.	TGTGCCAGCAGCTTAACCCCTAGTAATGGCTACACCTTC	CASSLTPSNGYTF
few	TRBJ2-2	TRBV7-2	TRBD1	TGTGCCAGCAGCGCCGAACAGGGGATGAACACCGGGGAGCTGTTTTTT	CASSAEQGMNTGELFF
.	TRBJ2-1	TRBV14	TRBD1	TGTGCCAGCAGCCACGGGACAGGGCCTTACAATGAGCAGTTCTTC	CASSHGTGPYNEQFF